Listed below are T cell receptor beta chains from one sample, sequenced in a study of shared clonotypes between healthy human individuals. The repertoire was sequenced with immunoSEQ multiplex PCR; TCRdb's copy has only in-frame clones and lacks some. The sample shows about 2 million clones, roughly 95% of them seen only once. Sequenced material: naive CD8+ T cells sorted from blood. These receptors all come from a man younger than 35 in good health. Both conserved end residues are part of each CDR3. The D gene is left open where the match is weak. Where a row states a size, it is once, few, many or the class of an expanded clone; other rows omit it.

cdr3_length j_call v_call d_call clone_size cdr3_aa cdr3_nt
13 TRBJ2-7 TRBV9 . . CASSVEGWDEQYF TGTGCCAGCAGCGTAGAGGGATGGGACGAGCAGTACTTC
16 TRBJ2-3 TRBV10-1 . once CASSESSGFSTDTQYF TGCGCCAGCAGTGAGTCTTCAGGGTTTTCCACAGATACGCAGTATTTT
14 TRBJ2-7 TRBV9 TRBD1 . CASSVTGGEGEQYF TGTGCCAGCAGCGTAACAGGGGGCGAGGGCGAGCAGTACTTC
14 TRBJ2-3 TRBV5-1 . . CASSLGTGTDTQYF TGCGCCAGCAGCTTGGGGACGGGCACAGATACGCAGTATTTT
13 TRBJ2-7 TRBV6-1 . . CATRDRRSYEQYF TGTGCCACGCGGGACAGACGTTCCTACGAGCAGTACTTC
17 TRBJ1-6 TRBV5-4 TRBD1 . CASSSGQGTSYNSPLHF TGTGCCAGCAGCTCAGGACAGGGTACTTCTTATAATTCACCCCTCCACTTT
14 TRBJ1-5 TRBV27 . . CASSFGGSNQPQHF TGTGCCAGCAGTTTCGGGGGGAGCAATCAGCCCCAGCATTTT
15 TRBJ2-4 TRBV4-1 TRBD2 . CASSQVAGGGAFQYF TGCGCCAGCAGCCAAGTCGCGGGGGGTGGGGCATTTCAGTACTTC
17 TRBJ2-2 TRBV11-2 TRBD1 . CASSLDGSTGYSGELFF TGTGCCAGCAGCTTAGATGGTTCGACAGGGTATTCCGGGGAGCTGTTTTTT
12 TRBJ1-2 TRBV30 . once CAWSVDFYGYTF TGTGCCTGGAGTGTAGACTTCTATGGCTACACCTTC
14 TRBJ1-1 TRBV10-3 . . CAIRRDRDDYEAFF TGTGCCATCAGACGCGACCGGGACGACTATGAAGCTTTCTTT
15 TRBJ2-1 TRBV27 . . CASSPLGGSDNEQFF TGTGCCAGCAGTCCCCTTGGCGGGTCCGACAATGAGCAGTTCTTC
16 TRBJ1-1 TRBV12-1 . . CASSFLGFFLNTEAFF TGTGCCAGCAGCTTTCTCGGGTTTTTTTTAAACACTGAAGCTTTCTTT
12 TRBJ2-7 TRBV13 . . CASSYFTYEQYF TGTGCCAGCAGTTACTTCACGTACGAGCAGTACTTC
13 TRBJ1-6 TRBV25-1 . . CASRGLYNSPLHF TGTGCCAGCAGGGGACTTTATAATTCACCCCTCCACTTT
14 TRBJ2-5 TRBV28 TRBD2 . CASSRGGPQETQYF TGTGCCAGCAGCCGGGGGGGACCTCAAGAGACCCAGTACTTC